The 13 T cell receptor beta chains below come from one sample, sequenced in a study of blood T cell repertoires in COVID-19. The data were produced by immunoSEQ multiplex PCR, yet TCRdb's version contains in-frame clones alone and is incomplete. The sample lists more than 110,000 clones, 70% to 85% occurring once. Sequencing was carried out using peripheral blood. Receptors were obtained from a woman of 80 years or more in a cohort sampled during active or convalescent COVID-19.

This rearrangement joins TRBV9 to TRBJ2-3, with D tentatively TRBD1 (5 bases). Trimming shortened V by 5 bases and J by 0 bases, and 10 bases separated the two germline ends. Germline CDR1 and CDR2: SGDLS and YYNGEE. This CDR3 comprises 14 residues. The CDR3 loop is CASSSGWSTDTQYF. CDR3 in DNA: TGTGCCAGCAGTTCAGGGTGGAGCACAGATACGCAGTATTTT.

In its sample, this clone was seen once. This chain joins TRBV28 and TRBJ1-2; D is unclear. Per germline, CDR1 MDHEN and CDR2 SYDVKM. The CDR3 loop spans 12 amino acids. The V and J ends lost 6 bases and 2 bases respectively, with 7 bases between them. The CDR3 DNA is TGTGCCAGCAGCCCGGGAAACTATGGCTACACCTTC. It specifies CASSPGNYGYTF.

The chain has TRBV3-1 (or the pseudogene TRBV3-2) and TRBJ2-7; 12 bases fit TRBD1. The CDR3 consists of 21 residues. CDR1 is LGHDT, CDR2 YNNKEL, per germline (reference sequence). J gave up 4 bases and V 4 bases, and 23 bases lay outside the gene matches. The CDR3 loop reads CASSPSGQGALPHYWAYEQYV. For the CDR3, the DNA is TGTGCCAGCAGCCCCTCGGGACAGGGGGCCCTACCCCACTATTGGGCTTACGAGCAGTACGTC.

This clone was counted only a few times. The chain recombines TRBV7-6 with TRBJ1-4; perhaps TRBD1 as D (6 bases). The germline gives CDR1 SGHVS, CDR2 FNYEAQ. The CDR3 has 15 amino acids. V was trimmed by 4 bases and J by 3 bases, leaving 12 bases between them. CDR3 nucleotides: TGTGCCAGCAGCTCCGGGGGGACATCTAATGAAAAACTGTTTTTT. Encoded protein: CASSSGGTSNEKLFF.

CDR3 nucleotides: TGTGCCAGCAAATCGGACAGGGGGAATAATTCACCCCTCCACTTT. It specifies CASKSDRGNNSPLHF. The chain joins TRBV27 to TRBJ1-6; 10 nucleotides agree with TRBD1. Germline V CDR1 and CDR2: MNHEY, SMNVEV (reference sequence). The CDR3 has 15 amino acids. The V and J ends lost 7 bases and 5 bases, in that order; junction bases with no gene match: 5.

This chain links TRBV28 with TRBJ1-2; D is possibly TRBD1 (5 bases). V shed 10 bases and J shed 5 bases, with 11 bases lying between them. Germline CDR1 reads MDHEN; CDR2 reads SYDVKM. The CDR3 consists of 11 residues. The CDR3 DNA sequence: TGTGCCACAGGGAAAGATTATGGCTACACCTTC. Residues: CATGKDYGYTF.

V and J are TRBV7-9 and TRBJ1-6; 8 bases fit TRBD1. V was pared by 5 bases and J by 9 bases, with 12 bases of the junction left unmatched. The germline gives CDR1 SEHNR, CDR2 FQNEAQ (reference sequence). This CDR3 has 16 amino acids. The CDR3 coding sequence is TGTGCCAGCAGCGCGTACTTCCAGGGGGCCTCTTCACCCCTCCACTTT. This codes for CASSAYFQGASSPLHF. Filled out from reference TRBV7-9 and TRBJ1-6, the complete variable domain reads DTGVSQNPRHKITKRGQNVTFRCDPISEHNRLYWYRQTLGQGPEFLTYFQNEAQLEKSRLLSDRFSAERPKGSFSTLEIQRTEQGDSAMYLCASSAYFQGASSPLHFGNGTRLTVT.

The gene calls are TRBV5-1 and TRBJ1-2; TRBD1 matches 12 bases. The CDR3 sequence is 17 residues long. Germline V gene data show CDR1 as SGHRS and CDR2 as YFSETQ. Losses at the gene ends were 1 base for V and 2 bases for J; bases not matched to a gene: 6. The CDR3 spells CASSLNLGQGANYGYTF. The CDR3 DNA is TGCGCCAGCAGCTTGAACCTGGGACAGGGGGCGAACTATGGCTACACCTTC.

The chain joins TRBV2 to TRBJ1-4; D gene ambiguous. V lost 6 bases and J 7 bases, leaving 6 bases between the germline ends. CDR3 length: 11 residues. Germline CDR1 SNHLY, CDR2 FYNNEI. In DNA, the CDR3 is TGTGCCAGCAGCCGGAGTGAAAAACTGTTTTTT. Translated: CASSRSEKLFF.

This clone was detected once. The chain uses TRBV7-9 and TRBJ2-2; 9 positions agree with TRBD2. The CDR3 contains 16 residues. V was clipped by 2 bases and J by 7 bases; unmatched bases: 8. CDR1 and CDR2 from the germline V gene are SEHNR and FQNEAQ (reference sequence). The CDR3 DNA reads TGTGCCAGCAGCTTACTGGCGGGGGGGCTCGGCGGGGAGCTGTTTTTT. This encodes CASSLLAGGLGGELFF.

The chain is built from TRBV7-3 and TRBJ2-5; D perhaps matches TRBD1 (6 bases). The V gene lost 6 bases and the J gene lost 5 bases, with 16 bases spanning the gap. This CDR3 contains 14 residues. In germline, CDR1 is SGHTA, CDR2 FQGTGA. CDR3 protein: CASSRGGGSETQYF. CDR3 nucleotides: TGTGCCAGCAGTCGGGGTGGGGGCAGCGAGACCCAGTACTTC.

The chain links TRBV7-9 to TRBJ2-5; 7 positions match TRBD2. Germline CDR1 reads SEHNR; CDR2 reads FQNEAQ (reference sequence). This CDR3 is 14 amino acids long. The trim removed 9 bases at V and 3 bases at J, leaving 10 bases unmatched. CDR3 bases: TGTGCCAGTCATAAAGACAGCGGGGAAGAGACCCAGTACTTC. It specifies CASHKDSGEETQYF.

The chain is built from TRBV10-3 and TRBJ1-4; 7 positions agree with TRBD1. The CDR3 has 19 amino acids. Trimming cost V 3 bases and J 8 bases; bases outside gene matches: 21. The germline V gene encodes CDR1 ENHRY and CDR2 SYGVKD. The CDR3 loop reads CAISDTTGQNTIGSEKLFF. CDR3 nucleotide sequence: TGTGCCATCAGTGACACAACGGGACAGAATACGATTGGCAGCGAAAAACTGTTTTTT.